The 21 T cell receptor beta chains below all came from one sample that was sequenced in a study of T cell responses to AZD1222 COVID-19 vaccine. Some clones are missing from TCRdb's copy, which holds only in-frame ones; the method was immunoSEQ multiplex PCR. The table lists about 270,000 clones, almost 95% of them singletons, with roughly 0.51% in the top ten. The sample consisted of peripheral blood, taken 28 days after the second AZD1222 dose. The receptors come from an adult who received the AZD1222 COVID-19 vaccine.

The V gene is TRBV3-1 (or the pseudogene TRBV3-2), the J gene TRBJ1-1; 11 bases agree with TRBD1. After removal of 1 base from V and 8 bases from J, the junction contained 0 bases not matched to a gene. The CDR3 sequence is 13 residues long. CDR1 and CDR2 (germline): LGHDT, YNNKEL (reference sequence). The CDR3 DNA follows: TGTGCCAGCAGCCAAGGGACAGGGGGCGAAGCTTTCTTT. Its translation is CASSQGTGGEAFF.

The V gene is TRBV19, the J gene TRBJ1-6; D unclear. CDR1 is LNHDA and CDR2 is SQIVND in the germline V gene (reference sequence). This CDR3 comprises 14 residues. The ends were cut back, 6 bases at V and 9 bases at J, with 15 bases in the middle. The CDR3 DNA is TGTGCCAGTAGCAGCATGAGGGAAGGTTCACCCCTCCACTTT. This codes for CASSSMREGSPLHF.

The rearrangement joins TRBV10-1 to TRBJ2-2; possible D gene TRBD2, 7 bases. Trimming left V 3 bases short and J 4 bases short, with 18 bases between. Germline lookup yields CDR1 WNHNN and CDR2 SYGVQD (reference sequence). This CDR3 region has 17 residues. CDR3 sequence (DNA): TGCGCCAGCAGTGACCCTAGGGGGGGCCTAGGCACCGGGGAGCTGTTTTTT. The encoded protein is CASSDPRGGLGTGELFF.

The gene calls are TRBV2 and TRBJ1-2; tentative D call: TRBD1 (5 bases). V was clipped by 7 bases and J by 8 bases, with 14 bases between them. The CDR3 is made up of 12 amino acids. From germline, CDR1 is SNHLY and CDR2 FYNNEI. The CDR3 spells CASTGTRRGYTF. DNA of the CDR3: TGTGCCAGCACCGGGACCCGGAGAGGCTACACCTTC.

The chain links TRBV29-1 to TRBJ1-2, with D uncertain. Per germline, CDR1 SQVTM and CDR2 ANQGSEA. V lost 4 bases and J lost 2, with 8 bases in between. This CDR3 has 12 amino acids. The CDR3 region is CSVGSQNYGYTF. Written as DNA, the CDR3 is TGCAGCGTTGGCAGTCAAAACTATGGCTACACCTTC.

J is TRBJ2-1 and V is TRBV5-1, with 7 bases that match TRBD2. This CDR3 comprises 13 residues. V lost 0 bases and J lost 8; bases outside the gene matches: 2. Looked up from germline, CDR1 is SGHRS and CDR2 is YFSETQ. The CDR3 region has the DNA TGCGCCAGCAGCTTGGGGCGGGAGTATGAGCAGTTCTTC. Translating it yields CASSLGREYEQFF.

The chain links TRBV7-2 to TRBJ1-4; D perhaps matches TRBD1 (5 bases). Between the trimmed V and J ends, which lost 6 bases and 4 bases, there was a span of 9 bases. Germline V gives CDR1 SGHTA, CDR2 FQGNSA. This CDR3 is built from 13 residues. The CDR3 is CASRRGYNEKLFF. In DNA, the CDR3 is TGTGCCAGCAGGAGGGGTTATAATGAAAAACTGTTTTTT.

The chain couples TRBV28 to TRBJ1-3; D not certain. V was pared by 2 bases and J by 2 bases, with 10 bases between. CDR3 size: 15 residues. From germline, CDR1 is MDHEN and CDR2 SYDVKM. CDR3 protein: CASSLGGMPGNTIYF. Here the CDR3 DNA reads TGTGCCAGCAGTTTAGGCGGGATGCCTGGAAACACCATATATTTT. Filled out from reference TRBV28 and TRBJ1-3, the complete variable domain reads DVKVTQSSRYLVKRTGEKVFLECVQDMDHENMFWYRQDPGLGLRLIYFSYDVKMKEKGDIPEGYSVSREKKERFSLILESASTNQTSMYLCASSLGGMPGNTIYFGEGSWLTVV.

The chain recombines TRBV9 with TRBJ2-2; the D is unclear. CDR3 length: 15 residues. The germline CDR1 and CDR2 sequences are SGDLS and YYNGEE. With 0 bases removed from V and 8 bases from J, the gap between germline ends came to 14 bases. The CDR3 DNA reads TGTGCCAGCAGCGTAGGGGCCCTCCAAGTGGGGGAGCTGTTTTTT. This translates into CASSVGALQVGELFF.

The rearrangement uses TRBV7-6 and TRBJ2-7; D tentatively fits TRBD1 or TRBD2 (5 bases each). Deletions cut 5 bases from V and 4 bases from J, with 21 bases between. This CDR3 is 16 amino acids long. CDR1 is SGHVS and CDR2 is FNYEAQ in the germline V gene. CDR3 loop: CASSLWDAGTPYEQYF. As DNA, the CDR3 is TGTGCCAGCAGCCTCTGGGATGCCGGGACCCCTTACGAGCAGTACTTC.

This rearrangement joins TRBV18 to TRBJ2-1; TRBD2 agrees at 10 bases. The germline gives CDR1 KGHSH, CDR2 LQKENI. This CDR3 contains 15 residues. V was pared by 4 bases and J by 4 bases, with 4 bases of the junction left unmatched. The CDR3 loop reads CASSQGTSAYNEQFF. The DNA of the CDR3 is TGTGCCAGCTCACAGGGGACTAGCGCGTACAATGAGCAGTTCTTC.

The CDR3 spells CASSGIGTAEYEQYF. The DNA of the CDR3 is TGCGCCAGCAGCGGGATTGGGACAGCGGAATACGAGCAGTACTTC. The rearrangement uses TRBV5-1 and TRBJ2-7; 7 bases line up with TRBD1. Germline loops: CDR1 SGHRS, CDR2 YFSETQ. The CDR3 is 15 amino acids. The V and J ends lost 4 bases and 4 bases, in that order; junction bases with no gene match: 11. Full variable domain (rest looked up from reference TRBV5-1 and TRBJ2-7): KAGVTQTPRYLIKTRGQQVTLSCSPISGHRSVSWYQQTPGQGLQFLFEYFSETQRNKGNFPGRFSGRQFSNSRSEMNVSTLELGDSALYLCASSGIGTAEYEQYFGPGTRLTVT.

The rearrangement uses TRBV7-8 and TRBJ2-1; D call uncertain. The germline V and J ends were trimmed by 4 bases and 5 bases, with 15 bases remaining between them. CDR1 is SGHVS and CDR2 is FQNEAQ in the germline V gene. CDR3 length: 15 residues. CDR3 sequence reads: CASSYRYDYNNEQFF. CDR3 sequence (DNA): TGTGCCAGCAGCTATCGCTACGATTATAACAATGAGCAGTTCTTC. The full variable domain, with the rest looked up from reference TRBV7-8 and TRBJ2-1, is GAGVSQSPRYKVAKRGQDVALRCDPISGHVSLFWYQQALGQGPEFLTYFQNEAQLDKSGLPSDRFFAERPEGSVSTLKIQRTQQEDSAVYLCASSYRYDYNNEQFFGPGTRLTVL.

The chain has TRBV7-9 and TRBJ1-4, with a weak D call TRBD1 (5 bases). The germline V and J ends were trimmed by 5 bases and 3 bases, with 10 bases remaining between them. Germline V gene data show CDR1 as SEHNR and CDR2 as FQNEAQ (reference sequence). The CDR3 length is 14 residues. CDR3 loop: CASSHRDPNEKLFF. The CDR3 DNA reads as TGTGCCAGCAGCCACCGGGACCCTAATGAAAAACTGTTTTTT.

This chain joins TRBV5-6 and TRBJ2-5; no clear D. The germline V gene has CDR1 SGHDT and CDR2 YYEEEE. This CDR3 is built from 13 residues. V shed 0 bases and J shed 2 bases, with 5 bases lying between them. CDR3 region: CASSLGRQETQYF. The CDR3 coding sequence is TGTGCCAGCAGCTTGGGGAGACAAGAGACCCAGTACTTC.

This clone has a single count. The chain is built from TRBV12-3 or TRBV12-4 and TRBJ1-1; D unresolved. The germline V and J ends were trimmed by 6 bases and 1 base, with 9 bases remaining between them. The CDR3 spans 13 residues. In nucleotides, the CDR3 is TGTGCCAGCAGACCTCAGGCGAACACTGAAGCTTTCTTT. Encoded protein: CASRPQANTEAFF.

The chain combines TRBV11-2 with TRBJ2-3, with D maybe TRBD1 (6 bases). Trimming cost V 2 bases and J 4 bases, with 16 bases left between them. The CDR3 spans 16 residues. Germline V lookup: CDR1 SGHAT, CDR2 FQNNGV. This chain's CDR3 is CASSLRGSMGADTQYF. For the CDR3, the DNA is TGTGCCAGCAGCTTAAGGGGGAGTATGGGCGCAGATACGCAGTATTTT.

The CDR3 DNA follows: TGTGCCAGCAGCTTGATGGACAGGGACAATGAGCAGTTCTTC. Its protein product is CASSLMDRDNEQFF. The chain links TRBV5-6 to TRBJ2-1, with 8 bases identical to TRBD1. V shed 1 base, J shed 5 bases, and the junction held 2 bases outside the gene matches. The CDR3 consists of 14 residues. The germline CDR1 and CDR2 sequences are SGHDT and YYEEEE.

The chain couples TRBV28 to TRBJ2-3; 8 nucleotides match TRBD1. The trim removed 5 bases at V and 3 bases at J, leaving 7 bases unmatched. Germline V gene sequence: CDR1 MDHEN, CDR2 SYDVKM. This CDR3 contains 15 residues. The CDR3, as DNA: TGTGCCAGCAGTCTCCACAGGGGGAGTACAGATACGCAGTATTTT. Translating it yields CASSLHRGSTDTQYF.

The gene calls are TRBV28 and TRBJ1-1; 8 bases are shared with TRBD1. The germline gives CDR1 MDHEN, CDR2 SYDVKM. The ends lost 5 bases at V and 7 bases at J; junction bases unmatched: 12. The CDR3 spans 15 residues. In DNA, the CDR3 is TGTGCCAGCAGTCTCTTTACTGGGACAGGTAATGAAGCTTTCTTT. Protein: CASSLFTGTGNEAFF.

The CDR3 sequence: CASSLAPGGSSYNEQFF. DNA of the CDR3: TGTGCCAGCAGCCTCGCCCCGGGAGGCAGCTCCTACAATGAGCAGTTCTTC. The chain recombines TRBV7-8 with TRBJ2-1; 7 bases are shared with TRBD2. The CDR3 covers 17 residues. The germline CDR1 and CDR2 sequences are SGHVS and FQNEAQ. The trim removed 5 bases at V and 0 bases at J, leaving 10 bases unmatched.